This TCR beta chain stems from a study of lymphopenia after photon versus proton radiotherapy. Germline V gives CDR1 MNHEY, CDR2 SMNVEV (reference sequence). This CDR3 has 14 residues. The V end was cut by 6 bases, the J end by 5 bases, with 16 bases between. Sequencing used immunoSEQ multiplex PCR; TCRdb keeps in-frame clones, though not all of them. The table has around 25,000 clones, about four fifths seen once. The starting material was peripheral blood, obtained from a patient treated with photon-based radiotherapy. V usage is TRBV27 and J usage is TRBJ1-2, with TRBD1 as a possible D gene (6 bases). The source of this sequence is a man in his forties with gastric cancer. The CDR3: CASSRGGLGYGYTF. CDR3 bases: TGTGCCAGCAGCCGAGGGGGGCTGGGGTATGGCTACACCTTC.